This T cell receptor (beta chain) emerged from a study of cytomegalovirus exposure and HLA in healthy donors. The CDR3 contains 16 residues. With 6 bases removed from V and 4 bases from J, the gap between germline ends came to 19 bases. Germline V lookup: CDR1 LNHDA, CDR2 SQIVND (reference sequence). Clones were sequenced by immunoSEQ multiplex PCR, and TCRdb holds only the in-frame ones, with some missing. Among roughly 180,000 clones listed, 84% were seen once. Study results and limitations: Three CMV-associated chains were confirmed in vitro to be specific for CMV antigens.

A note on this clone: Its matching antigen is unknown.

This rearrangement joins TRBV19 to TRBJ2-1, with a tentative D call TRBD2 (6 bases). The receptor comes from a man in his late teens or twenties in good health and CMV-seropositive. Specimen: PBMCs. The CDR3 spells CASSLTAGSIYNEQFF. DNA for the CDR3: TGTGCCAGTAGCCTTACAGCGGGCTCGATATACAATGAGCAGTTCTTC.